What follows describes a single T cell receptor (beta chain). Germline-derived CDR1 and CDR2 are SGHTA and FQGTGA. CDR3 size: 16 residues. V shed 2 bases and J 7 bases; nucleotides not matched to a gene: 8. Repertoires were generated with immunoSEQ multiplex PCR, while TCRdb's copy carries only in-frame clones and drops some. The top ten hold roughly 3.1% of the sample, which has about 490,000 clones, 80% to 90% seen once. This record belongs to a study of blood T cell repertoires in COVID-19. Study at large: Both acute and convalescent COVID-19 samples were obtained from the United States, Italy and Spain. T cells, B-cell-depleted T cells, or PBMCs provided the cDNA or gDNA that served as material.

Sequences were obtained from peripheral blood. The rearrangement joins TRBV7-3 to TRBJ2-1; 10 bases align to TRBD1. The clonotype originates from a human donor in a cohort sampled during active COVID-19. The CDR3 nucleotides are TGTGCCAGCAGCTTATCAACCGGGACAGGGGAGAATGAGCAGTTCTTC. It encodes CASSLSTGTGENEQFF.